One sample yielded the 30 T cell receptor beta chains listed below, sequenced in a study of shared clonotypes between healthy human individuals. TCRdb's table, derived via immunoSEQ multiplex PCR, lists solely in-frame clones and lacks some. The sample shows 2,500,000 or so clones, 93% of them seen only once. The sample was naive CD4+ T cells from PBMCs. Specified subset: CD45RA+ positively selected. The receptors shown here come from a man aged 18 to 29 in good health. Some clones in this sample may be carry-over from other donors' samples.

CDR3 amino acids: CASSTGTGRRRVYGYTF. CDR3 bases: TGTGCCAGCAGTACCGGGACAGGGCGCCGCCGAGTATATGGCTACACCTTC. The chain carries TRBV28 and TRBJ1-2; 9 bases fit TRBD1. Germline lookup yields CDR1 MDHEN and CDR2 SYDVKM. The trim removed 5 bases at V and 5 bases at J, leaving 15 bases unmatched. The CDR3 runs to 17 residues.

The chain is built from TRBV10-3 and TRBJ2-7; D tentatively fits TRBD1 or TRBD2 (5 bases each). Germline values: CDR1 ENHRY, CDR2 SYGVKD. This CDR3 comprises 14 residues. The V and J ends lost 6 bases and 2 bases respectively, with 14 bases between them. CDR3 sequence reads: CAISLTRGPYEQYF. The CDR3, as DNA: TGTGCCATCAGCCTTACACGGGGACCCTACGAGCAGTACTTC.

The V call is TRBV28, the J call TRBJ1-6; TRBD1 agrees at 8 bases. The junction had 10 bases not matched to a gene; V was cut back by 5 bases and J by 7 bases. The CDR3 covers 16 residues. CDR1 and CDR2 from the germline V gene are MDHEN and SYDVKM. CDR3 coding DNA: TGTGCCAGCAGTCCCCGGGACAGGATACCCAATTCACCCCTCCACTTT. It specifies CASSPRDRIPNSPLHF.

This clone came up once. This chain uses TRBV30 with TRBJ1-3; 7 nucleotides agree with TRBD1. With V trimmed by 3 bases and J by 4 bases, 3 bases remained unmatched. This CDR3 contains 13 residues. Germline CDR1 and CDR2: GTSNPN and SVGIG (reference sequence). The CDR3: CAWRQGKGNTIYF. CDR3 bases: TGTGCCTGGAGACAGGGGAAAGGAAACACCATATATTTT.

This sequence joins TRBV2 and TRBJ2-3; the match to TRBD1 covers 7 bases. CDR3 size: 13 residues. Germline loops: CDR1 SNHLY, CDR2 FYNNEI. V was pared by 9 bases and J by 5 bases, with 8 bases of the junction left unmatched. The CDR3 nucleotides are TGTGCCAGTTCCACAGGGGTGGGAGATACGCAGTATTTT. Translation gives CASSTGVGDTQYF.

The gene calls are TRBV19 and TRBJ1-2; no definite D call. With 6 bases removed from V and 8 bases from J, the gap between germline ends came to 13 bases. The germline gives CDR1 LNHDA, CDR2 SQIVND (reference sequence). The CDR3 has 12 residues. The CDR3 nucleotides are TGTGCCAGTAGCGACACCCTTGGGGGCTACACCTTC. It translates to CASSDTLGGYTF.

The CDR3 region is CASSEFLAGGRADTQYF. CDR3 coding DNA: TGTGCCAGCAGTGAATTTTTGGCGGGAGGTCGGGCAGATACGCAGTATTTT. This rearrangement joins TRBV25-1 to TRBJ2-3; 8 bases map to TRBD2. V lost 1 base, J lost 4 bases, and 10 bases stayed unmatched. This CDR3 is built from 17 residues. Germline CDR1 reads MGHDK; CDR2 reads SYGVNS.

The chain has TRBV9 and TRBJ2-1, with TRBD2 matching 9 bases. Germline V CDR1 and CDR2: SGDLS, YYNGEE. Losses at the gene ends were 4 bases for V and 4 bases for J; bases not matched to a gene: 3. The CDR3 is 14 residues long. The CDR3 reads CASSLAGRYNEQFF. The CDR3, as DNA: TGTGCCAGCAGCCTAGCGGGACGGTACAATGAGCAGTTCTTC.

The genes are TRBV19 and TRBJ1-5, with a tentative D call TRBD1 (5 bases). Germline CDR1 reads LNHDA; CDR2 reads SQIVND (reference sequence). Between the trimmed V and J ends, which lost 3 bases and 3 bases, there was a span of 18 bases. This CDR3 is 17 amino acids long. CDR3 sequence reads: CASSIDPLLGPNQPQHF. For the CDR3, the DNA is TGTGCCAGTAGTATCGACCCTCTCTTGGGGCCCAATCAGCCCCAGCATTTT.

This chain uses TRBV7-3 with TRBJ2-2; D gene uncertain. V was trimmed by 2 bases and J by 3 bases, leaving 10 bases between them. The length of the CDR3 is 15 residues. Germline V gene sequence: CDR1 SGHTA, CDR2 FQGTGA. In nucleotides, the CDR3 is TGTGCCAGCAGCTTATATTCCGCCGACACCGGGGAGCTGTTTTTT. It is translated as CASSLYSADTGELFF.

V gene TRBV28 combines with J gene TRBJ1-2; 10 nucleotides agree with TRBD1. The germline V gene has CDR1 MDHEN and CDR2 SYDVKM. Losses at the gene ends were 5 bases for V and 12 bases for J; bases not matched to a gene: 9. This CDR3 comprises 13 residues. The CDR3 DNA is TGTGCCAGCAGTATTCCCGGGACAGGGGAAGACACCTTC. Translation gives CASSIPGTGEDTF.

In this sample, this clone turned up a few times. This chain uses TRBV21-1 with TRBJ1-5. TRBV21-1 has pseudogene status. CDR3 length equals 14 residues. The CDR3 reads CASSPDVTRQPQHF. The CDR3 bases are TGTGCCAGCAGTCCCGACGTAACCCGTCAGCCCCAGCATTTT.

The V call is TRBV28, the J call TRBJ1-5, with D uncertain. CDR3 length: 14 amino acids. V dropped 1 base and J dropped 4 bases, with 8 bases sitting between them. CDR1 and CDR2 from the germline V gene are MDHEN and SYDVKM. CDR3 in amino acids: CASSLLGVNQPQHF. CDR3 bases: TGTGCCAGCAGTTTATTGGGAGTAAATCAGCCCCAGCATTTT.

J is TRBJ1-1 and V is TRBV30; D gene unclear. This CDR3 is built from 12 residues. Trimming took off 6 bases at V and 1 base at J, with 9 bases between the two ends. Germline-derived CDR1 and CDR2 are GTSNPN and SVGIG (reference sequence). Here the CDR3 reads CACKHENTEAFF. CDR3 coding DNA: TGTGCCTGCAAACACGAGAACACTGAAGCTTTCTTT. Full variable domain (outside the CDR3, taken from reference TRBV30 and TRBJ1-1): SQTIHQWPATLVQPVGSPLSLECTVEGTSNPNLYWYRQAAGRGLQLLFYSVGIGQISSEVPQNLSASRPQDRQFILSSKKLLLSDSGFYLCACKHENTEAFFGQGTRLTVV.

In nucleotides, the CDR3 is TGTGCCAGCAGCTTGGGACTAGCGGAAAACACCGGGGAGCTGTTTTTT. This encodes CASSLGLAENTGELFF. V and J are TRBV7-6 and TRBJ2-2; 11 bases align to TRBD2. Germline CDR1 reads SGHVS; CDR2 reads FNYEAQ. This CDR3 comprises 16 residues. The V segment lost 3 bases and the J segment 2 bases; nucleotides outside the gene matches: 2.

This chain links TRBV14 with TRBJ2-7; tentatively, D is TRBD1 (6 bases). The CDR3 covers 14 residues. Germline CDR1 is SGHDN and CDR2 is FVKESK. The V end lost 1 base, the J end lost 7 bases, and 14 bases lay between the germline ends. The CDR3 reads CASSQGVRGGEQYF. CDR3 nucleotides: TGTGCCAGCAGCCAAGGGGTCAGGGGTGGGGAGCAGTACTTC.

DNA of the CDR3: TGTGCCAGCTCACCAAGCCTAGCGGGTAACTACGAGCAGTACTTC. Its protein product is CASSPSLAGNYEQYF. The chain employs TRBV18 and TRBJ2-7, with 8 bases matching TRBD2. After removal of 2 bases from V and 3 bases from J, the junction contained 6 bases not matched to a gene. Germline V gene sequence: CDR1 KGHSH, CDR2 LQKENI. This CDR3 region has 15 residues. Combining the CDR3 with reference TRBV18 and TRBJ2-7 gives the whole variable domain NAGVMQNPRHLVRRRGQEARLRCSPMKGHSHVYWYRQLPEEGLKFMVYLQKENIIDESGMPKERFSAEFPKEGPSILRIQQVVRGDSAAYFCASSPSLAGNYEQYFGPGTRLTVT.

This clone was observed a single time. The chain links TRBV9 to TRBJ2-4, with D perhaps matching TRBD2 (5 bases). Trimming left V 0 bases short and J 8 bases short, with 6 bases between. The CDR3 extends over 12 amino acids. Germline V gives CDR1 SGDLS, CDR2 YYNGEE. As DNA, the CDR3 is TGTGCCAGCAGCGTAGGGGGAGACATTCAGTACTTC. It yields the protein CASSVGGDIQYF.

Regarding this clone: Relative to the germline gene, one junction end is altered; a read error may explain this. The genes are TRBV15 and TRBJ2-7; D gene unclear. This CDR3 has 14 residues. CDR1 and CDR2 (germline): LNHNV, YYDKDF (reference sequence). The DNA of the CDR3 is TGTGCCATCAGCAGAGGACCAGACACCTACGAGCAGTACTTC. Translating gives CAISRGPDTYEQYF. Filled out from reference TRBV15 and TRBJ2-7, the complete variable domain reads DAMVIQNPRYQVTQFGKPVTLSCSQTLNHNVMYWYQQKSSQAPKLLFHYYDKDFNNEADTPDNFQSRRPNTSFCFLDIRSPGLGDTAMYLCAISRGPDTYEQYFGPGTRLTVT.

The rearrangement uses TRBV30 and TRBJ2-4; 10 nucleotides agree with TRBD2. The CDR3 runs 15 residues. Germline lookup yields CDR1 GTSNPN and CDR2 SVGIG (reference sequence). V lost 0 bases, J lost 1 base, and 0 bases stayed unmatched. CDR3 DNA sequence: TGTGCCTGGAGTGTAGCGGGAGGGGCCAAAAACATTCAGTACTTC. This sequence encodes CAWSVAGGAKNIQYF. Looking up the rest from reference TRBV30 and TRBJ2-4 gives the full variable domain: SQTIHQWPATLVQPVGSPLSLECTVEGTSNPNLYWYRQAAGRGLQLLFYSVGIGQISSEVPQNLSASRPQDRQFILSSKKLLLSDSGFYLCAWSVAGGAKNIQYFGAGTRLSVL.

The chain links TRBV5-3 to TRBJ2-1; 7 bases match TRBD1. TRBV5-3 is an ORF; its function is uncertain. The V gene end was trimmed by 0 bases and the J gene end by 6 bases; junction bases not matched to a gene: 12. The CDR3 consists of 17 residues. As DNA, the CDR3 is TGTGCCAGAAGCTTGGAGGATCGACAGGGCCTCTGCAATGAGCAGTTCTTC. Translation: CARSLEDRQGLCNEQFF.

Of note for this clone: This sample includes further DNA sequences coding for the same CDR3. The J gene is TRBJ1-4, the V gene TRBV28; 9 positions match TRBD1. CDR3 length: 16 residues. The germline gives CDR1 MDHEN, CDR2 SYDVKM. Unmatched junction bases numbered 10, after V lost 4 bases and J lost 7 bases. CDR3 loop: CASSSPGQGAGEKLFF. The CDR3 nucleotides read TGTGCCAGCAGTTCTCCGGGACAGGGAGCTGGTGAAAAACTGTTTTTT.

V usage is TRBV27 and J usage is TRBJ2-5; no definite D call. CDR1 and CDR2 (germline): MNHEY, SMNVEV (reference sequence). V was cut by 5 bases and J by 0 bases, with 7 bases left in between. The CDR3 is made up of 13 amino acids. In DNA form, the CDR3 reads TGTGCCAGCAGTCGTTATCACCAAGAGACCCAGTACTTC. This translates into CASSRYHQETQYF.

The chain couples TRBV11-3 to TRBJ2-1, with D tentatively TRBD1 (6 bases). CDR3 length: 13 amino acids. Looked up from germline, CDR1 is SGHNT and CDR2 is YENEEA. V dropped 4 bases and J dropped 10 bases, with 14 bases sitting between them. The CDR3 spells CASSSPGQGEQFF. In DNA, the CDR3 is TGTGCCAGCAGCTCCCCCGGGCAGGGGGAGCAGTTCTTC.

The CDR3 DNA is TGTGCCAGCAGCTTAGCTACGGGCGAGCAGTACTTC. It is translated as CASSLATGEQYF. V gene TRBV7-2 combines with J gene TRBJ2-7; no clear D. This CDR3 is built from 12 residues. Trimming removed 0 bases at V and 6 bases at J, with 6 bases between. Germline CDR1 SGHTA, CDR2 FQGNSA.

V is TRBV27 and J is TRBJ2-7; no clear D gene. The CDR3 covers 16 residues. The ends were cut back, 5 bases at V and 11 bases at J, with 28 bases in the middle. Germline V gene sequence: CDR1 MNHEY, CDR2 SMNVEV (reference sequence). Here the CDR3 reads CASSPARPGSRARKYF. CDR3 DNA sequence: TGTGCCAGCAGTCCTGCACGACCGGGCTCCCGGGCCCGCAAGTACTTC.

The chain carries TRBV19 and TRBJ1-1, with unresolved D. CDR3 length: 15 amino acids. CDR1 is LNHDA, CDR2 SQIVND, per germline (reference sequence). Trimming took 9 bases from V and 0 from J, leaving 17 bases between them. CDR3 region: CASTVEAMMNTEAFF. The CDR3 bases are TGTGCCAGCACGGTGGAGGCGATGATGAACACTGAAGCTTTCTTT.

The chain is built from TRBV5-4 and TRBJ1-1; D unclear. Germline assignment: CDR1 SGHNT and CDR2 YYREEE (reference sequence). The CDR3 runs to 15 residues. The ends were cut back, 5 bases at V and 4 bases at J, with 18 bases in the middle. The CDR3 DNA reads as TGTGCCAGCAGTATCGGGCCGCCCGAGGGCACTGAAGCTTTCTTT. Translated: CASSIGPPEGTEAFF.

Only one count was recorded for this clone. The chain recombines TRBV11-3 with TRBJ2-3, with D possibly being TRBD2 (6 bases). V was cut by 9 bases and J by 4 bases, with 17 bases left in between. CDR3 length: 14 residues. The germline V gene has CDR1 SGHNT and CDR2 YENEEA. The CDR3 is CASSVGRGSDTQYF. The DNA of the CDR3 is TGTGCCAGTTCCGTCGGGAGAGGGTCAGATACGCAGTATTTT.

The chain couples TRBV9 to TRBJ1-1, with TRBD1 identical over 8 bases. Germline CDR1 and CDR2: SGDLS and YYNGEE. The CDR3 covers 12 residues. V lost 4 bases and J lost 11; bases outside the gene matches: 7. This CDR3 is CASSPRTGMAFF. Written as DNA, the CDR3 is TGTGCCAGCAGCCCCCGGACAGGGATGGCTTTCTTT.